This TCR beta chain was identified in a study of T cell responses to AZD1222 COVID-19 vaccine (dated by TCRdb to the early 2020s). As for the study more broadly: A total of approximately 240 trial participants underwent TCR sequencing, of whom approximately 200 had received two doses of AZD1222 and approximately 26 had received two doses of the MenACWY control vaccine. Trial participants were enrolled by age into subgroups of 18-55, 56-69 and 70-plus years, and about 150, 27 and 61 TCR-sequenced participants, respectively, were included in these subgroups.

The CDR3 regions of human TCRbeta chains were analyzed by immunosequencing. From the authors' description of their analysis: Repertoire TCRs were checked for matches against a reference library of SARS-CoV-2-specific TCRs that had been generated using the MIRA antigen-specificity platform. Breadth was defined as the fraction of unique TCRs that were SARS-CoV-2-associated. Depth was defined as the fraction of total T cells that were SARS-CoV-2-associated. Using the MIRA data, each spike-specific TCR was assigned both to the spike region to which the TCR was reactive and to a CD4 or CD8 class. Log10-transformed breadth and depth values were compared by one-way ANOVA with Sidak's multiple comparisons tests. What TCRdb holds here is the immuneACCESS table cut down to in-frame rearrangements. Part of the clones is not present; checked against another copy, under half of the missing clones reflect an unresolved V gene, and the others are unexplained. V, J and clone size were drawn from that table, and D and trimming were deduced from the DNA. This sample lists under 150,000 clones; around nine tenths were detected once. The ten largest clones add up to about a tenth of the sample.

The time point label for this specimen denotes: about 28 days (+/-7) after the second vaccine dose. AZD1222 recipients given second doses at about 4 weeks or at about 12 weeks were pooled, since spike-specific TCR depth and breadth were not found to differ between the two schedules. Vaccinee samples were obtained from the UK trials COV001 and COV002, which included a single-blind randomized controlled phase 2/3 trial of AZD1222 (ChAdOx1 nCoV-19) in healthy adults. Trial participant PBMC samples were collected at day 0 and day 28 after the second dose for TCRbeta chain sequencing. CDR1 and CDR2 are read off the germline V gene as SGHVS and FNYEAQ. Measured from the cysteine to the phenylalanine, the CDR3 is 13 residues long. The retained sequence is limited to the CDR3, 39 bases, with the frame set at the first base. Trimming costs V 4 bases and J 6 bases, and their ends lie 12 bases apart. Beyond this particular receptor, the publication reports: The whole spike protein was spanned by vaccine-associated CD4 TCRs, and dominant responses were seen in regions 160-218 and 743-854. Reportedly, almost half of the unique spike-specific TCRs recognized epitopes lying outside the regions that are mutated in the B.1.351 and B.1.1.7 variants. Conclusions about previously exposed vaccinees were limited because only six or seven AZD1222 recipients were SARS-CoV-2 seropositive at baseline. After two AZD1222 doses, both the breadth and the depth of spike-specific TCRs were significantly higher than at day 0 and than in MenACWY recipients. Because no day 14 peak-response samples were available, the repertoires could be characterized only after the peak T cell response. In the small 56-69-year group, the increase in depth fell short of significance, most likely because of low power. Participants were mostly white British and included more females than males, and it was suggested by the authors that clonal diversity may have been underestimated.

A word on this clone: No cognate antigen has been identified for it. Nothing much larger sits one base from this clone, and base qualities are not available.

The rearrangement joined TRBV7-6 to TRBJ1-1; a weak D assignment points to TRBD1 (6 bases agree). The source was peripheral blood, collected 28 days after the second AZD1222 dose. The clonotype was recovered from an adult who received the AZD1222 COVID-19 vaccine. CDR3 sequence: CASSSTGSAEAFF. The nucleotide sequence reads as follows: TGTGCCAGCAGCTCTACAGGGAGCGCTGAAGCTTTCTTT.